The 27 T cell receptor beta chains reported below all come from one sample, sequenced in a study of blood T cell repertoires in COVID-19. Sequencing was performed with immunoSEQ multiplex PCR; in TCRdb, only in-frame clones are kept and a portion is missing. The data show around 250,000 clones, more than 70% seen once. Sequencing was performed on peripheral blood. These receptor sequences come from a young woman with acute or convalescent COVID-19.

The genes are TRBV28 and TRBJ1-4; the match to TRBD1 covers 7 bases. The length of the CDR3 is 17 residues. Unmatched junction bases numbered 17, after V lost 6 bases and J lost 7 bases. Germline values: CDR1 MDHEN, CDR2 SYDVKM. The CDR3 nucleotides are TGTGCCAGCAGCCGACAGGGACTTACCCGCGGGTTTGAAAAACTGTTTTTT. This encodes CASSRQGLTRGFEKLFF.

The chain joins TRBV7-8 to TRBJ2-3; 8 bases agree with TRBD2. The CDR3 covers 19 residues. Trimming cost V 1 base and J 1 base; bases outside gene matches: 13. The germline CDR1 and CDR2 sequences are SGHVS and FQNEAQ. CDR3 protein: CASSLEGTRRKPGTDTQYF. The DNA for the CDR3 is TGTGCCAGCAGCTTAGAAGGGACTAGAAGAAAGCCGGGCACAGATACGCAGTATTTT.

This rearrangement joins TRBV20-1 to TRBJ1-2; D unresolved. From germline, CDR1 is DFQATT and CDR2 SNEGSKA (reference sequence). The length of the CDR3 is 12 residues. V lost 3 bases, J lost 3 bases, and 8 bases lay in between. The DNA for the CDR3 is TGCAGTGCTAGTAGCCTGGACTATGGCTACACCTTC. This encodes CSASSLDYGYTF.

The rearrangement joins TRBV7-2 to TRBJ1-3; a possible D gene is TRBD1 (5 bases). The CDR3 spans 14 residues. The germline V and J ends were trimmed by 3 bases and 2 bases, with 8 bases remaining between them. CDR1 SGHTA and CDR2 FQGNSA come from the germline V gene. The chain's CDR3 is CASSFTGAGNTIYF. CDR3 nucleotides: TGTGCCAGCAGCTTTACAGGAGCTGGAAACACCATATATTTT.

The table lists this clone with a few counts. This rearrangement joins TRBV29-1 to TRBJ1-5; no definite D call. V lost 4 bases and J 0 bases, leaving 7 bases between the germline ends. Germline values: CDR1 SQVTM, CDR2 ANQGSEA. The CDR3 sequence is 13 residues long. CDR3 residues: CSVADYSNQPQHF. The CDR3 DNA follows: TGCAGCGTTGCAGATTATAGCAATCAGCCCCAGCATTTT.

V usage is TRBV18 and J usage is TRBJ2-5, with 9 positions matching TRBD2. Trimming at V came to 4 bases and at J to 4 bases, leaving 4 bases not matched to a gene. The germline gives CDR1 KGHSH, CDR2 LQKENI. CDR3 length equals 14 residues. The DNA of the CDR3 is TGTGCCAGCTCACTAAGCGGGAGGCGAGAGACCCAGTACTTC. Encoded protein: CASSLSGRRETQYF.

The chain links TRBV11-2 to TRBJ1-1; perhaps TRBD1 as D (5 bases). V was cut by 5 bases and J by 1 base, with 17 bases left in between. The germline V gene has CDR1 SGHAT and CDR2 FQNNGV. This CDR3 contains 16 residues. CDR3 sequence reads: CASSPGRGGGNTEAFF. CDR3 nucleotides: TGTGCCAGCAGCCCGGGTCGCGGGGGGGGGAACACTGAAGCTTTCTTT.

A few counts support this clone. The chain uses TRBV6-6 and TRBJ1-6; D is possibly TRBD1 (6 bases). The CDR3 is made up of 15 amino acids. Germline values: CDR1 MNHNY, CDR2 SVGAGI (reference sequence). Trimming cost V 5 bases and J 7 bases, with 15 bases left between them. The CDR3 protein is CASSETGHPNSPLHF. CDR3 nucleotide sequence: TGTGCCAGCAGTGAGACAGGTCATCCCAATTCACCCCTCCACTTT.

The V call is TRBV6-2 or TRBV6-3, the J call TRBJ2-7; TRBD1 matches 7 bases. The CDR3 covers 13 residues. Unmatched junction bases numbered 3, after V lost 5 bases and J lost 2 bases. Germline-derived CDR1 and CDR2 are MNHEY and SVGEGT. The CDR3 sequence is CASSGTVPYEQYF. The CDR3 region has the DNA TGTGCCAGCAGTGGGACAGTACCCTACGAGCAGTACTTC.

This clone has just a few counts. The CDR3 nucleotides read TGCGCCAGCAGCTTGCGTCGGGTAAACTACTACAATGAGCAGTTCTTC. The encoded protein is CASSLRRVNYYNEQFF. The V and J genes are TRBV5-1 and TRBJ2-1; D remains unclear. V lost 1 base and J lost 3, with 14 bases in between. The germline CDR1 and CDR2 sequences are SGHRS and YFSETQ. The CDR3 has 16 amino acids.

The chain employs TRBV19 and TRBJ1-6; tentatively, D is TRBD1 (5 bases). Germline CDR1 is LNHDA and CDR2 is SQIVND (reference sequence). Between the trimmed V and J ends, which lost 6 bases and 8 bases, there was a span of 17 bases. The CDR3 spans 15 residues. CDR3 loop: CASRAGYLFDSPLHF. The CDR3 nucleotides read TGTGCCAGTAGGGCAGGGTATCTCTTCGATTCACCCCTCCACTTT.

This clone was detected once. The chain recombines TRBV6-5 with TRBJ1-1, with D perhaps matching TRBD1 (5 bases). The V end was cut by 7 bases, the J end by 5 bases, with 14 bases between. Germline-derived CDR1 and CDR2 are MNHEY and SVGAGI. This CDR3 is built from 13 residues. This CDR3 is CASTKGTSTEAFF. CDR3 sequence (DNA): TGTGCCAGCACCAAGGGGACTTCGACTGAAGCTTTCTTT.

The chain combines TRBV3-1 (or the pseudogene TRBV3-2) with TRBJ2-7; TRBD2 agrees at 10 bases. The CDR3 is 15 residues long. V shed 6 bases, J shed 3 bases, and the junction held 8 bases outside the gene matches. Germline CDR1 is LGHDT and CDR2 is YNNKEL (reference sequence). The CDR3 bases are TGTGCCAGCAGAAACGGGACTAGCGAAAACTACGAGCAGTACTTC. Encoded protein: CASRNGTSENYEQYF.

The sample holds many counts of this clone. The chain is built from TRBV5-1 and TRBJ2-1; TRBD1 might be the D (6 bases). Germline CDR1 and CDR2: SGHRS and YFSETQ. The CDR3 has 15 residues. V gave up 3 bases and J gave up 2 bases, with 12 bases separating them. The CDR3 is CASSSTGMAYNEQFF. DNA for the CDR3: TGCGCCAGCAGCTCTACAGGGATGGCCTACAATGAGCAGTTCTTC.

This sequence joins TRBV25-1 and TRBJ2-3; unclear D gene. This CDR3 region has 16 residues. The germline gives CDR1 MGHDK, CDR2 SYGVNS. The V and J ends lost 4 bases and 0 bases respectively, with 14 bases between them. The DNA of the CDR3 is TGTGCCAGCAGTGCACCGAATGCGACTAGCACAGATACGCAGTATTTT. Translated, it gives CASSAPNATSTDTQYF.

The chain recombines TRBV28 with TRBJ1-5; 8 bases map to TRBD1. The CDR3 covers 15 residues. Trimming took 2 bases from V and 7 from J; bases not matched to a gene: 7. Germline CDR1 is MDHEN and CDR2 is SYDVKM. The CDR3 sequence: CASSLRSGTGQPQHF. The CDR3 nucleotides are TGTGCCAGCAGTTTAAGGTCGGGGACAGGACAGCCCCAGCATTTT.

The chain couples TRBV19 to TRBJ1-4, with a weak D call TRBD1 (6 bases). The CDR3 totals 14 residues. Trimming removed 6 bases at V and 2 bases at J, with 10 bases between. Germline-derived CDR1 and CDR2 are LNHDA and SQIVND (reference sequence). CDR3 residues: CASRWGGTNEKLFF. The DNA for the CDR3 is TGTGCCAGTAGGTGGGGGGGCACTAATGAAAAACTGTTTTTT.

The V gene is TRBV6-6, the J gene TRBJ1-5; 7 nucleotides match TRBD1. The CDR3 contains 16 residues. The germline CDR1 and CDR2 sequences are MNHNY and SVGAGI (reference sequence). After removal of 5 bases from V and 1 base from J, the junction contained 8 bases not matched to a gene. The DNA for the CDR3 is TGTGCCAGCAGTACACCCCTGGACAGGAGCAATCAGCCCCAGCATTTT. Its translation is CASSTPLDRSNQPQHF.

CDR3 DNA sequence: TGTGCCAGCAGCCAAGAGGGACAGGGCACCTACGAGCAGTACTTC. It codes for CASSQEGQGTYEQYF. This rearrangement joins TRBV14 to TRBJ2-7, with 9 bases matching TRBD1. The CDR3 is 15 amino acids. The V segment lost 0 bases and the J segment 2 bases; nucleotides outside the gene matches: 2. Germline V gives CDR1 SGHDN, CDR2 FVKESK.

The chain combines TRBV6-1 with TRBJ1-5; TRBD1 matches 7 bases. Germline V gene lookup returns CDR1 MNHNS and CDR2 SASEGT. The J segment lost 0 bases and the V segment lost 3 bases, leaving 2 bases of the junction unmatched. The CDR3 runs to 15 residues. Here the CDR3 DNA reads TGTGCCAGCAGTGACAGGGGGATTAGCAATCAGCCCCAGCATTTT. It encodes CASSDRGISNQPQHF.

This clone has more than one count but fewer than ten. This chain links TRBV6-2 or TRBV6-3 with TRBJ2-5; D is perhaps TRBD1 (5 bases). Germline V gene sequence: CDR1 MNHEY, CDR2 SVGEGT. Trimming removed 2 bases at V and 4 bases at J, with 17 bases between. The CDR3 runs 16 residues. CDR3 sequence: CASSYPRTKQGETQYF. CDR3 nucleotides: TGTGCCAGCAGTTACCCCCGGACAAAACAAGGAGAGACCCAGTACTTC.

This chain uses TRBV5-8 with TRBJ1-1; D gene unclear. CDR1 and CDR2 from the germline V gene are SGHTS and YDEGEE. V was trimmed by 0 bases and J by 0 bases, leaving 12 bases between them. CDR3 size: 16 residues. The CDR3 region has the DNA TGTGCCAGCAGCTTGGCCGGGAGGGAGATGAACACTGAAGCTTTCTTT. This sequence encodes CASSLAGREMNTEAFF.

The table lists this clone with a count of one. DNA of the CDR3: TGTGCCAGCAGCAAAGAAGACAGGGATCCCTACGAGCAGTACTTC. As protein: CASSKEDRDPYEQYF. V gene TRBV5-4 combines with J gene TRBJ2-7, with 7 positions matching TRBD1. The CDR3 has 15 residues. Germline-derived CDR1 and CDR2 are SGHNT and YYREEE (reference sequence). Trimming took 4 bases from V and 2 from J; bases not matched to a gene: 9.

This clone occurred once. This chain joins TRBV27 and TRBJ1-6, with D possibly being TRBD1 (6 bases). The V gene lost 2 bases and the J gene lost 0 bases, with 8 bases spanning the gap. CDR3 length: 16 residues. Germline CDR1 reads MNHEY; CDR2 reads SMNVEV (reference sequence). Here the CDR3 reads CASSLQGSSYNSPLHF. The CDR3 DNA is TGTGCCAGCAGTTTACAGGGGAGCTCCTATAATTCACCCCTCCACTTT.

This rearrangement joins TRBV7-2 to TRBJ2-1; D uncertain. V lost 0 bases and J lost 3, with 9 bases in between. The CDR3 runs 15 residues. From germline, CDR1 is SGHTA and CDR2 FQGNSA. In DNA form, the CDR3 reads TGTGCCAGCAGCTTAGCTTTGTCAGACTACAATGAGCAGTTCTTC. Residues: CASSLALSDYNEQFF.

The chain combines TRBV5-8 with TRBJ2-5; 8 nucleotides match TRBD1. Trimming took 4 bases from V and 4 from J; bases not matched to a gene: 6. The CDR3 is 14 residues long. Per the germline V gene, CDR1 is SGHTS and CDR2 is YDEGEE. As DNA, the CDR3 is TGTGCCAGCAGCACCAGACAGGGGTCAGAGACCCAGTACTTC. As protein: CASSTRQGSETQYF.

The CDR3 sequence is CASREFIRNEQFF. The CDR3 bases are TGTGCCAGCCGGGAGTTCATCCGCAATGAGCAGTTCTTC. V usage is TRBV28 and J usage is TRBJ2-1; D is possibly TRBD2 (6 bases). The CDR3 covers 13 residues. Trimming cost V 8 bases and J 6 bases, with 14 bases left between them. In germline, CDR1 is MDHEN, CDR2 SYDVKM.